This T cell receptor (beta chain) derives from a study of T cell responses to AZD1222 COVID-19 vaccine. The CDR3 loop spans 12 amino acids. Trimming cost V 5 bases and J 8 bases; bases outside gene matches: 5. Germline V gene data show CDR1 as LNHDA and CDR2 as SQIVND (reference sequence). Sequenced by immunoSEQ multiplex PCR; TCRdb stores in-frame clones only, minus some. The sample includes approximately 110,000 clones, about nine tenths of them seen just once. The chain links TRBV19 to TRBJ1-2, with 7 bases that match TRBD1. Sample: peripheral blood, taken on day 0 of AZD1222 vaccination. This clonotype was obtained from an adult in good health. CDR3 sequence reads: CASSPRQGGYTF. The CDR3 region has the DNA TGTGCCAGTAGTCCCCGACAGGGAGGCTACACCTTC.